This paragraph reports one T cell receptor beta chain. This sample stems from a study of blood T cell repertoires in COVID-19. In the study overall: COVID-19 samples collected from the United States, Italy and Spain covered acute and convalescent phases. In each case, the material was cDNA or gDNA derived from T cells, B-cell-depleted T cells, or PBMCs.

Germline CDR1 and CDR2: SGHDN and FVKESK. This CDR3 contains 12 residues. The trim removed 4 bases at V and 13 bases at J, leaving 7 bases unmatched. Per the original methods: The authors estimated nucleated cell counts from reference gene primer amplification. Sequencing used immunoSEQ multiplex PCR; TCRdb keeps in-frame clones, though not all of them. The D gene and trimming were derived from the DNA, and the V and J assignments and clone size from that table. The repertoire holds tens of thousands of clones, with roughly nine tenths as singletons. This chain joins TRBV14 and TRBJ2-1; TRBD2 agrees at 7 bases. This TCR derives from a man in his fifties or sixties with acute or convalescent COVID-19. Sequencing used peripheral blood. The CDR3 region has the DNA TGTGCCAGCAGCCTCGGACTAGGCCATCAGTTCTTC. It codes for CASSLGLGHQFF.